This passage covers 9 T cell receptor beta chains from one sample sequenced in a study of long-term antiretroviral therapy in people with HIV. It was version v3.0 of the immunoSEQ assay that was run at survey level. The method was immunoSEQ multiplex PCR; TCRdb's version includes in-frame clones alone and lacks a portion of them. The table has 30,000 to 40,000 clones, roughly 77% seen once. The sample consisted of unsorted PBMCs, taken 1.9 years after starting antiretroviral therapy. The receptors shown here come from a man in his late teens or twenties with HIV.

V gene TRBV6-5 combines with J gene TRBJ2-3; no definite D call. V lost 2 bases and J lost 2, with 14 bases in between. Germline V gene data show CDR1 as MNHEY and CDR2 as SVGAGI. The CDR3 spans 16 residues. The DNA of the CDR3 is TGTGCCAGCAGTTACGGCAGGTTCCAACCCACAGATACGCAGTATTTT. This gives the protein CASSYGRFQPTDTQYF.

This chain links TRBV5-1 with TRBJ1-1; TRBD1 is a possible D gene (6 bases). The CDR3 contains 15 residues. Germline values: CDR1 SGHRS, CDR2 YFSETQ. V shed 1 base and J shed 4 bases, with 14 bases lying between them. The CDR3, as DNA: TGCGCCAGCAGCTTGTGGGATTCCAGGGGCACTGAAGCTTTCTTT. This gives the protein CASSLWDSRGTEAFF.

The chain links TRBV19 to TRBJ2-6; D unresolved. CDR1 LNHDA and CDR2 SQIVND come from the germline V gene (reference sequence). Trimming removed 0 bases from V and 0 bases from J, with 12 bases in between. The CDR3 spans 18 residues. The DNA for the CDR3 is TGTGCCAGTAGTATAGATCGTGGGCAGTTCTCTGGGGCCAACGTCCTGACTTTC. Translating it yields CASSIDRGQFSGANVLTF.

This chain connects TRBV11-2 to TRBJ2-1; D possibly corresponds to TRBD2 (6 bases). V lost 7 bases, J lost 6 bases, and 16 bases lay in between. Germline lookup yields CDR1 SGHAT and CDR2 FQNNGV. This CDR3 is 14 amino acids long. The CDR3 protein is CASTPPFGGNEQFF. The CDR3 DNA reads as TGTGCCAGCACCCCGCCTTTCGGGGGCAATGAGCAGTTCTTC.

The rearrangement uses TRBV28 and TRBJ1-2; 8 nucleotides match TRBD1. V was pared by 1 base and J by 4 bases, with 2 bases of the junction left unmatched. CDR1 is MDHEN and CDR2 is SYDVKM in the germline V gene. CDR3 length equals 14 residues. This CDR3 is CASSLYQGAYGYTF. Here the CDR3 DNA reads TGTGCCAGCAGTTTATACCAGGGGGCCTATGGCTACACCTTC.

This clone was seen just once. V and J are TRBV19 and TRBJ1-4, with D perhaps TRBD1 (6 bases). This CDR3 is 16 amino acids long. Deletions cut 6 bases from V and 0 bases from J, with 14 bases between. Germline CDR1 is LNHDA and CDR2 is SQIVND (reference sequence). CDR3 coding DNA: TGTGCCAGTAGCATCAATCGACAGGCAACTAATGAAAAACTGTTTTTT. Translated: CASSINRQATNEKLFF. Variable domain in full (rest from reference TRBV19 and TRBJ1-4): DGGITQSPKYLFRKEGQNVTLSCEQNLNHDAMYWYRQDPGQGLRLIYYSQIVNDFQKGDIAEGYSVSREKKESFPLTVTSAQKNPTAFYLCASSINRQATNEKLFFGSGTQLSVL.

The chain carries TRBV11-3 and TRBJ2-3; tentatively, D is TRBD2 (5 bases). Between the trimmed V and J ends, which lost 5 bases and 6 bases, there was a span of 12 bases. The CDR3 consists of 13 residues. Germline V gives CDR1 SGHNT, CDR2 YENEEA. CDR3 in DNA: TGTGCCAGCAGCCGGACTCATAGGGATACGCAGTATTTT. It translates to CASSRTHRDTQYF.

The rearrangement joins TRBV11-2 to TRBJ2-7, with 7 bases fitting TRBD1. CDR1 is SGHAT, CDR2 FQNNGV, per germline. This CDR3 region has 16 residues. J gave up 3 bases and V 3 bases, and 11 bases lay outside the gene matches. CDR3 residues: CASSFLTGMDFYEQYF. CDR3 DNA sequence: TGTGCCAGCAGCTTCTTGACAGGGATGGATTTCTACGAGCAGTACTTC.

This clone has a handful of counts. V and J are TRBV6-1 and TRBJ2-7, with 11 bases fitting TRBD1. The germline CDR1 and CDR2 sequences are MNHNS and SASEGT. CDR3 length equals 13 residues. The trim removed 6 bases at V and 7 bases at J, leaving 5 bases unmatched. In DNA, the CDR3 is TGTGCCAGCAGGGGACAGGGGGAGGGAGAGCAGTACGTC. It is translated as CASRGQGEGEQYV.